This section outlines one T cell receptor beta chain sequence together with its context. The data were obtained in a study of blood T cell repertoires in COVID-19. Across the study: Sites across the United States, Italy and Spain contributed samples from acute and convalescent COVID-19. From T cells, B-cell-depleted T cells, or PBMCs came the material, which was cDNA or gDNA.

Per the original data handling: Amplification from reference gene primers served as the basis for estimated nucleated cell counts. This table comes from immunoSEQ multiplex PCR, and its TCRdb copy is limited to in-frame clones, with some not included. V, J and clone size are those of that table, while D and trimming were read from the DNA. The sample holds around 150,000 clones, over 80% seen once. Per germline, CDR1 LGHNA and CDR2 YSLEER. Trimming cost V 0 bases and J 9 bases, with 15 bases left between them. The CDR3 spans 15 residues. The V gene is TRBV4-3, the J gene TRBJ2-1, with D tentatively TRBD2 (5 bases). The sequence was collected from an elderly woman with active or convalescent COVID-19. The sample consisted of peripheral blood. Here the CDR3 DNA reads TGCGCCAGCAGCCAAGATCGGGCCAGAGGAGGTGAGCAGTTCTTC. Amino acids: CASSQDRARGGEQFF.